The source of this T cell receptor beta chain is a study of beta chain features in type 1 diabetes. Study-level findings and limits: Shortening of TCRB CDR3s, moderate but significant, appeared in all four CD4+ subsets of Type 1 diabetes patients.

CDR1 is SGDLS and CDR2 is YYNGEE in the germline V gene. The V gene end was trimmed by 4 bases and the J gene end by 8 bases; junction bases not matched to a gene: 7. The CDR3 totals 14 residues. Expressed TCRB transcripts were sequenced, since all the RNA that had been isolated was reverse transcribed. The repertoire was sequenced with immunoSEQ multiplex PCR; TCRdb's copy has only in-frame clones and lacks some. The sample gives tens of thousands of clones, about 68% of which show up once; around 1.7% is in the top ten. Concerning this clone itself: Its matching antigen is unknown.

The sequencing input was Tregs from blood. V gene TRBV9 combines with J gene TRBJ1-4, with 8 bases that match TRBD1. This clonotype originated in a young man with type 1 diabetes. Some clones in this sample may be carry-over from other donors' samples. CDR3 bases: TGTGCCAGCAGCATCGGACAGGGTAACGAAAAACTGTTTTTT. It encodes CASSIGQGNEKLFF.